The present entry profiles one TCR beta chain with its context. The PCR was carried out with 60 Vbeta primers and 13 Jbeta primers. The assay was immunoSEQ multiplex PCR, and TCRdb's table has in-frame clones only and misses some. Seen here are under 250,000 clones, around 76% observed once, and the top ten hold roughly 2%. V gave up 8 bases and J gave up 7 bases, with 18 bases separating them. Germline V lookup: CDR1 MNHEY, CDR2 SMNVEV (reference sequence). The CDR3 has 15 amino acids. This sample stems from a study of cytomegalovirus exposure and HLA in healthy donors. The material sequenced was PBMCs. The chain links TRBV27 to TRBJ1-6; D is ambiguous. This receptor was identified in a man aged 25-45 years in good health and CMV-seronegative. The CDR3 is CASRSDPAGNSPLHF. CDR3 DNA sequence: TGTGCCAGCCGAAGTGACCCCGCGGGGAATTCACCCCTCCACTTT.